The clone carrying this T cell receptor beta chain showed up many times. No antigen is known for it. This specimen belongs to a study of CD8 T cells in ankylosing spondylitis. Study outcomes and limitations: As for the disease-linked clones, they showed a CD8+ phenotype and occurred at relatively low frequencies in peripheral blood. Prior literature has documented some motif variants in synovial fluid and blood from reactive arthritis. Ankylosing spondylitis blood appeared to be characterized by a TCR beta motif of 8 or 9 highly homologous variants.

As the method for making TCR beta libraries, quantitative 5'-RACE with molecular barcodes was used. MiXCR was run by TCRdb on the 5' RACE reads, yielding one entry per CDR3 protein. The sample records 40,000 or so distinct CDR3 sequences, 3% being singletons. The receptor's source is a male donor with ankylosing spondylitis or in good health (not recorded which). The sequenced sample was blood, either unsorted or a sorted T cell fraction (not recorded which).

The DNA of the CDR3 is TGTGCCAGCAGCGTGACAGGGTCCAATCAGCCCCAGCATTTT. Its translation: CASSVTGSNQPQHF. The V gene is TRBV9, the J gene TRBJ1-5, with TRBD1 matching 7 bases. The CDR3 consists of 14 residues. V trimming: 2 bases; J trimming: 3 bases; junction bases outside the gene matches: 2. Germline V gene lookup returns CDR1 SGDLS and CDR2 YYNGEE. The full variable domain, in which reference TRBV9 and TRBJ1-5 provide the parts outside the CDR3, is DSGVTQTPKHLITATGQRVTLRCSPRSGDLSVYWYQQSLDQGLQFLIQYYNGEERAKGNILERFSAQQFPDLHSELNLSSLELGDSALYFCASSVTGSNQPQHFGDGTRLSIL.